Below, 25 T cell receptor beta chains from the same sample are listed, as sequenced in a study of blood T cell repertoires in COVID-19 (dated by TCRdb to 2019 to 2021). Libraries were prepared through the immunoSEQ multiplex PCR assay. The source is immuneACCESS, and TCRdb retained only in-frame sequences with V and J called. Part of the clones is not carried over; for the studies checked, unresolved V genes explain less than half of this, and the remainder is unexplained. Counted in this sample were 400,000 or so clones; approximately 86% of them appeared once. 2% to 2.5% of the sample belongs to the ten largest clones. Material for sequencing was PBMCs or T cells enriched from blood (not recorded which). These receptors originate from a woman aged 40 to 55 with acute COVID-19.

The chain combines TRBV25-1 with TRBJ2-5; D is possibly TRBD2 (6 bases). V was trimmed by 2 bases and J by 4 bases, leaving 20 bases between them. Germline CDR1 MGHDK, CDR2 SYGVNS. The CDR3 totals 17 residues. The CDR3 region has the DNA TGTGCCAGCAGTGAACTCTCAATTGGGGGGTCTGGAGAGACCCAGTACTTC. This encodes CASSELSIGGSGETQYF.

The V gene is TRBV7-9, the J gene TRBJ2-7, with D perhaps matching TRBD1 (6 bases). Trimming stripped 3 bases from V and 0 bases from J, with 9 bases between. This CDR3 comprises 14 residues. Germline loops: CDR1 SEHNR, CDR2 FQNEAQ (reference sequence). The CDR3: CASSFADSSYEQYF. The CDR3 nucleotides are TGTGCCAGCAGCTTCGCGGACAGCTCCTACGAGCAGTACTTC.

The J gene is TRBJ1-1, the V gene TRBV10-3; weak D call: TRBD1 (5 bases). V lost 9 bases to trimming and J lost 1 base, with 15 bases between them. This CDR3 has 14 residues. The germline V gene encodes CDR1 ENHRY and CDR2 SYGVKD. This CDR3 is CAIRRQTWNTEAFF. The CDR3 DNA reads TGTGCCATAAGAAGACAGACCTGGAACACTGAAGCTTTCTTT.

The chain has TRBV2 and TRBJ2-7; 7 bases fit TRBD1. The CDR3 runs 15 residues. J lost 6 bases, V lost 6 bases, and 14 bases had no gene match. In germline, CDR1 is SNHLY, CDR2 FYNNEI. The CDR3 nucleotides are TGTGCCAGCAGCGAGGCGACAGGGACGATTTCCGAGCAGTACTTC. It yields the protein CASSEATGTISEQYF.

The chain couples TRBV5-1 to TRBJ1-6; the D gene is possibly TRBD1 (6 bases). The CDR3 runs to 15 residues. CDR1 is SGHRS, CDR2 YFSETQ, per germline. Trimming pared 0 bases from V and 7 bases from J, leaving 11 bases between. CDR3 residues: CASSLDWDTNSPLHF. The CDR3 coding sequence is TGCGCCAGCAGCTTGGATTGGGACACCAATTCACCCCTCCACTTT.

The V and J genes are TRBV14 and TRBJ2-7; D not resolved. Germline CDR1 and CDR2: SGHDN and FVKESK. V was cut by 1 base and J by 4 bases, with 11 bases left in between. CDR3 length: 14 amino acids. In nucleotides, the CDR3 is TGTGCCAGCAGCCAAGGGTCTAGGCCTTACGAGCAGTACTTC. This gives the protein CASSQGSRPYEQYF.

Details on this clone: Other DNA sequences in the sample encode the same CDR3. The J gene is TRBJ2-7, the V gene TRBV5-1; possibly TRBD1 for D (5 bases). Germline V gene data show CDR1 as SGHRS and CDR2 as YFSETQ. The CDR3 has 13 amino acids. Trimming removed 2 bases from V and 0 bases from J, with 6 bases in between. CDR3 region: CASSFDSSYEQYF. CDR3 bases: TGCGCCAGCAGCTTCGACAGCTCCTACGAGCAGTACTTC.

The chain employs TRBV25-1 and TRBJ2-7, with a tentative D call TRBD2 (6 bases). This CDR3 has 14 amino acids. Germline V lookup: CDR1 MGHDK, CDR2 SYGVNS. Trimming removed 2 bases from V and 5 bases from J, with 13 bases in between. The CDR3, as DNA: TGTGCCAGCAGTGAAACGGGACTGTTCGACGAGCAGTACTTC. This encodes CASSETGLFDEQYF.

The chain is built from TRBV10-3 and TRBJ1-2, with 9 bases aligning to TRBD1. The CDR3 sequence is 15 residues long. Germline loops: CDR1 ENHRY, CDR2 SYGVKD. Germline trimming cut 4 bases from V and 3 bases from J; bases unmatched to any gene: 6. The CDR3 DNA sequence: TGTGCCATCAGTGCCGGGACAGGGTACGACTATGGCTACACCTTC. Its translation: CAISAGTGYDYGYTF.

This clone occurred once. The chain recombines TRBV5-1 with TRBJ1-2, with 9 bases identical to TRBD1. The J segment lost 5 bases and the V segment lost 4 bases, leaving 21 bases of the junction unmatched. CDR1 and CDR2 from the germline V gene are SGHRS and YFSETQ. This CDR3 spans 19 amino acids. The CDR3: CASSGQTGGGTDVIYGYTF. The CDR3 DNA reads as TGCGCCAGCAGCGGCCAAACAGGGGGCGGGACGGACGTCATTTATGGCTACACCTTC.

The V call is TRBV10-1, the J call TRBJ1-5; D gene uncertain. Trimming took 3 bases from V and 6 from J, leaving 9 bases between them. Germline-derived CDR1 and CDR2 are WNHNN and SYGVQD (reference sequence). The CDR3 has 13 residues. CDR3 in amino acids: CASSESGVQPQHF. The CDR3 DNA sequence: TGCGCCAGCAGTGAATCGGGTGTTCAGCCCCAGCATTTT.

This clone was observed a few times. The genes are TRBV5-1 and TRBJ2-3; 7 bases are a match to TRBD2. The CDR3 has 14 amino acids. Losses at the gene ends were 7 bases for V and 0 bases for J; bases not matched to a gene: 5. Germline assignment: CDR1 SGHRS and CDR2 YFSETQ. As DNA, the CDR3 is TGCGCCAGCGCGCCCGGGGGGAGCACAGATACGCAGTATTTT. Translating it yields CASAPGGSTDTQYF.

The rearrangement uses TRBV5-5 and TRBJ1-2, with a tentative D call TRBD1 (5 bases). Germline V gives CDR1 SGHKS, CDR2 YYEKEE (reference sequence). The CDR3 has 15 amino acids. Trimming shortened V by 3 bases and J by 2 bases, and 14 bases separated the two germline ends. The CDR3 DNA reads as TGTGCCAGCAGCTCAGGGAACCCGATAAACTATGGCTACACCTTC. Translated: CASSSGNPINYGYTF.

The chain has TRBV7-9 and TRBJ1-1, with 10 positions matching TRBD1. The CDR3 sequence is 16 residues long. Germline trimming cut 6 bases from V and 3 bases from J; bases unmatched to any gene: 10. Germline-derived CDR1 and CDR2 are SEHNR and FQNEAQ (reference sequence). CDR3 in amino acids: CASSYPKTGGDTEAFF. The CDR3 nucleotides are TGTGCCAGCAGTTACCCTAAGACAGGGGGCGACACTGAAGCTTTCTTT.

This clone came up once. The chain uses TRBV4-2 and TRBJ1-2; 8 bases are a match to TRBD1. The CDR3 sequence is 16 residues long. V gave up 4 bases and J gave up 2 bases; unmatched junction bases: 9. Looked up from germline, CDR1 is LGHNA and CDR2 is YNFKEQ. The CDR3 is CASSPQLDRANYGYTF. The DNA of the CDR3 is TGTGCCAGCAGCCCACAACTGGACAGGGCGAACTATGGCTACACCTTC.

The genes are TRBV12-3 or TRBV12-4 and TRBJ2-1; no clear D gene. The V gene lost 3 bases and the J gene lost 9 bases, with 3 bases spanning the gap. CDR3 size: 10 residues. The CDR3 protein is CASSFSEQFF. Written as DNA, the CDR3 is TGTGCCAGCAGTTTTAGTGAGCAGTTCTTC.

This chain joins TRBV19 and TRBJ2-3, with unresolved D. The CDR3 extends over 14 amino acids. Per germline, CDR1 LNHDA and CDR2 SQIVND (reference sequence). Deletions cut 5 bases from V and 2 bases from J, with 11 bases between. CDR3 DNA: TGTGCCAGTAGTCCCACCACTTCCACAGATACGCAGTATTTT. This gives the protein CASSPTTSTDTQYF.

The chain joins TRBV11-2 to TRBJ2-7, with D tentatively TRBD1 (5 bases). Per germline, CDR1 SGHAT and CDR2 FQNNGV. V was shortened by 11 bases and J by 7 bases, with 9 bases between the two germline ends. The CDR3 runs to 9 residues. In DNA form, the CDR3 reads TGTGCCGGACACTGGGAGCAGTACTTC. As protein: CAGHWEQYF.

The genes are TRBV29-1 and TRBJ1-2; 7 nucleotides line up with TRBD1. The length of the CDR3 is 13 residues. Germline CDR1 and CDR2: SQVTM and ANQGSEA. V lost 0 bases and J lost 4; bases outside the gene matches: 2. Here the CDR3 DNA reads TGCAGCGTTGAAGAAGGGGACAGCTATGGCTACACCTTC. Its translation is CSVEEGDSYGYTF.

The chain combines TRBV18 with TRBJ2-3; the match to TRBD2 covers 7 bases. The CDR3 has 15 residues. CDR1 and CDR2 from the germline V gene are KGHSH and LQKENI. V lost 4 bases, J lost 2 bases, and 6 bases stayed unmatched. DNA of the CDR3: TGTGCCAGCTCACGAACTAGCGAGACCACAGATACGCAGTATTTT. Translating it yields CASSRTSETTDTQYF.

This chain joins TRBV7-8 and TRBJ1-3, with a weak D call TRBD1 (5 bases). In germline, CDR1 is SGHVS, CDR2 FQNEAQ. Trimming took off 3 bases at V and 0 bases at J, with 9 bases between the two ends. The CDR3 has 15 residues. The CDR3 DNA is TGTGCCAGCAGCTTTCAGGGTAGCTCTGGAAACACCATATATTTT. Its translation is CASSFQGSSGNTIYF.

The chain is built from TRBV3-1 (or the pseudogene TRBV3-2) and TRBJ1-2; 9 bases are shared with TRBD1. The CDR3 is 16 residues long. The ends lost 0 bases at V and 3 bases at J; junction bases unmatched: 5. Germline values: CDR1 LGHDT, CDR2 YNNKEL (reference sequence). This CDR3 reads CASSQEGGQGYYGYTF. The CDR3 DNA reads TGTGCCAGCAGCCAAGAGGGAGGACAGGGGTACTATGGCTACACCTTC.

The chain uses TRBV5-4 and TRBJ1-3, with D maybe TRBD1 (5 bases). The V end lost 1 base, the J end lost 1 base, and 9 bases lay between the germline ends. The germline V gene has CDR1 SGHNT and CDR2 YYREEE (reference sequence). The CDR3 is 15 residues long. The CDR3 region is CASSLQAGSGNTIYF. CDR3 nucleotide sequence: TGTGCCAGCAGCTTGCAGGCAGGGTCTGGAAACACCATATATTTT. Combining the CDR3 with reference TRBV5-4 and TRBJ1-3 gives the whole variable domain ETGVTQSPTHLIKTRGQQVTLRCSSQSGHNTVSWYQQALGQGPQFIFQYYREEENGRGNFPPRFSGLQFPNYSSELNVNALELDDSALYLCASSLQAGSGNTIYFGEGSWLTVV.

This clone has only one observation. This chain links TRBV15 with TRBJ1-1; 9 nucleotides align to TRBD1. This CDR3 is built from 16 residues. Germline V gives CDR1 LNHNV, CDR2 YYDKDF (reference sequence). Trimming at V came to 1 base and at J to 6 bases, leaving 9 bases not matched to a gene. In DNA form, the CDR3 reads TGTGCCACCAGCAGAGGGGTAGACAGGGGGTTTCCTGAAGCTTTCTTT. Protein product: CATSRGVDRGFPEAFF.

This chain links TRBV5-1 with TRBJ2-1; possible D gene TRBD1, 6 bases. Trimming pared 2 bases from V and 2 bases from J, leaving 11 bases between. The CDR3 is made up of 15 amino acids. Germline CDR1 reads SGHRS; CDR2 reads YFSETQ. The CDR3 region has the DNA TGCGCCAGCAGCTTAAACAGGGACCCCTACAATGAGCAGTTCTTC. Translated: CASSLNRDPYNEQFF.